The rows below give T cell receptor beta chains drawn from one sample of a study of identical twins. A single record per CDR3 protein comes from TCRdb applying MiXCR to the 5' RACE reads. Altogether over 200,000 distinct CDR3 sequences are present, around a tenth being singletons, with the ten largest covering 5% to 6.5%. Source material: memory (CD45RO+) T cells sorted from blood. The receptors were sampled from a woman younger than 35 in good health. CDR3s include the opening cysteine and the closing phenylalanine or tryptophan. A row's size may be missing; if present it is once, few, many or a size class.

abundance: few
j_gene: TRBJ2-1
v_gene: TRBV5-6
CDR3aa: CASSWGSGQFF

abundance: -
j_gene: TRBJ2-2
v_gene: TRBV3-1
CDR3aa: CASSPSLSGELFF

abundance: few
j_gene: TRBJ1-3
v_gene: TRBV5-1
CDR3aa: CASSVQGSGNTIYF

abundance: few
j_gene: TRBJ2-3
v_gene: TRBV9
CDR3aa: CASSFPKGSNTDTQYF

abundance: -
j_gene: TRBJ2-7
v_gene: TRBV20-1
CDR3aa: CSALAPISYEQYF

abundance: -
j_gene: TRBJ2-7
v_gene: TRBV6-1
CDR3aa: CASRSGDAYEQYF

abundance: few
j_gene: TRBJ1-6
v_gene: TRBV7-3
CDR3aa: CASSLTPGRNSPLHF

abundance: few
j_gene: TRBJ2-7
v_gene: TRBV6-2/TRBV6-3
CDR3aa: CASSYSTPRRSEQYF

abundance: many
j_gene: TRBJ1-6
v_gene: TRBV3-1
CDR3aa: CASSEEGIGNSPLHF

abundance: few
j_gene: TRBJ2-5
v_gene: TRBV6-4
CDR3aa: CASSGKVTGTGREGTQYF

abundance: many
j_gene: TRBJ2-2
v_gene: TRBV7-3
CDR3aa: CASSSGQHTGELFF

abundance: few
j_gene: TRBJ2-2
v_gene: TRBV5-6
CDR3aa: CASSPSGTGRNTGELFF

abundance: -
j_gene: TRBJ1-2
v_gene: TRBV29-1
CDR3aa: CSVAGTGGDGYTF